Shown below are 2 T cell receptor beta chains from a single sample sequenced in a study of T cell repertoires in cytomegalovirus infection. MiXCR was run by TCRdb on the reads, yielding one entry per CDR3 protein. The sample shows about 250,000 distinct CDR3 sequences, about 18% of them seen only once. Sequences were obtained from CD8+ T cells from PBMCs. The source is a human donor in good health (CMV status not recorded). Some clones in this sample may be carry-over from other donors' samples.

This chain joins TRBV6-2 or TRBV6-3 and TRBJ1-5; D remains ambiguous. This CDR3 has 16 amino acids. Germline CDR1 MNHEY, CDR2 SVGEGT. Deletions cut 5 bases from V and 5 bases from J, with 19 bases between. As DNA, the CDR3 is TGTGCCAGCAGTATCGGAGCCATCGCGCTCGATCAGCCCCAGCATTTT. Encoded protein: CASSIGAIALDQPQHF.

There are a few counts of this clonotype. At one boundary the junction diverges from the germline segment, which might be a read error. The chain recombines TRBV5-3 with TRBJ1-2; D is unresolved. TRBV5-3 is marked as an open reading frame, function uncertain. CDR3 length equals 16 residues. The CDR3 DNA reads as TGTGCCAGCAGCTTGGGGTTAACCTACATCCACTATGGCTACACCTTC. Its translation is CASSLGLTYIHYGYTF.